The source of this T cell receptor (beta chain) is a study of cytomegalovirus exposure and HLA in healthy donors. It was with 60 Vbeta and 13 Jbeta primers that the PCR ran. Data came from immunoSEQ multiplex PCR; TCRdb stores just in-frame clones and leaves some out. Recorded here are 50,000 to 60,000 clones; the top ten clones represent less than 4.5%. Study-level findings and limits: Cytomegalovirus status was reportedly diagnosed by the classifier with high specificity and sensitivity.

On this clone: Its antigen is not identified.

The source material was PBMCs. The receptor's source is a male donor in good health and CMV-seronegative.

CDR3 region: CASSLKQGGFYGYTF. The CDR3 DNA is TGTGCCAGCAGCTTGAAACAGGGTGGGTTCTATGGCTACACCTTC. The chain combines TRBV5-4 with TRBJ1-2; TRBD1 is a possible D gene (6 bases). This CDR3 is 15 amino acids long. The germline V gene encodes CDR1 SGHNT and CDR2 YYREEE (reference sequence). V was shortened by 1 base and J by 4 bases, with 14 bases between the two germline ends.